Listed here is a single T cell receptor (beta chain). The antigen is undetermined. This specimen belongs to a study of T cell repertoires in cytomegalovirus infection. General study points: Identification of carriers of CMV plus the relevant HLA was achieved through cumulative public TCR beta family frequency.

This CDR3 region has 14 residues. Between the trimmed V and J ends, which lost 6 bases and 6 bases, there was a span of 18 bases. Per the germline V gene, CDR1 is SGHAT and CDR2 is FQNNGV. TCRdb fed the reads into MiXCR, producing one record per CDR3 protein. The table records about 110,000 distinct CDR3 sequences, less than 30% of them present only once. V gene TRBV11-2 combines with J gene TRBJ2-7, with a weak D call TRBD1 (6 bases). This specimen consisted of CD8+ T cells from cultured PBMCs, obtained from culture after CMV antigen stimulation. This receptor was identified in a human donor in good health (CMV status not recorded). Some clones in this sample may be carry-over from other donors' samples. DNA of the CDR3: TGTGCCAGCAGTCCTGACAGGAATCATCTCGAGCAGTACTTC. Encoded protein: CASSPDRNHLEQYF. Full variable domain (remainder filled in from reference TRBV11-2 and TRBJ2-7): EAGVAQSPRYKIIEKRQSVAFWCNPISGHATLYWYQQILGQGPKLLIQFQNNGVVDDSQLPKDRFSAERLKGVDSTLKIQPAKLEDSAVYLCASSPDRNHLEQYFGPGTRLTVT.